This T cell receptor beta chain emerged from a study of cytomegalovirus exposure and HLA in healthy donors. Study-level points and caveats: According to reports, the classifier identified cytomegalovirus status with high specificity and sensitivity. There were a few CMV-associated chains whose specificity for CMV antigens was confirmed in vitro.

The PCR employed 60 Vbeta primers together with 13 Jbeta primers. In the study's own analysis: In a later analysis, around 11 million of some 80 million unique beta chains occurred in at least two donors. Assay: immunoSEQ multiplex PCR; the TCRdb copy retains only in-frame clones and omits some. V, J and clone size are taken as reported in that table, and D and trimming were inferred from the DNA itself. The profile covers tens of thousands of clones, with 60% to 80% appearing a single time and roughly 25% taken by the ten largest. The junction had 16 bases not matched to a gene; V was cut back by 5 bases and J by 6 bases. Germline CDR1 reads SGHAT; CDR2 reads FQNNGV. The CDR3 consists of 17 residues. Concerning this clone: Its antigen remains unknown.

Healthy bone marrow donors formed the donor group. The material sequenced was PBMCs. The source is a middle-aged woman in good health and CMV-seropositive. This rearrangement joins TRBV11-2 to TRBJ1-1; TRBD1 agrees at 9 bases. CDR3 sequence reads: CASSLPGGTGMKAEAFF. DNA for the CDR3: TGTGCCAGCAGCCTCCCCGGTGGGACAGGGATGAAGGCTGAAGCTTTCTTT.